The clone carrying this T cell receptor (beta chain) was observed a few times. Its antigen remains unidentified. Germline CDR1 LNHNV, CDR2 YYDKDF (reference sequence). V dropped 3 bases and J dropped 4 bases, with 12 bases sitting between them. The CDR3 runs 14 residues. The data stem from a study of T cells after yellow fever vaccination. The overall study: Each low-cell-number fraction was prepared by means of SMART-Seq v4 Ultra Low Input.

Study observations and caveats: There was a possibility that FACS-sorted repertoires contained abundant clonotypes contaminating from the bulk population. CD4 and CD8 compartments shared a small share of clonotypes, likely from convergent recombination.

Conversion of TCR transcripts into cDNA relied on 5'RACE template switching, which added a universal primer site and UMIs. TCRdb fed the 5' RACE reads into MiXCR, producing one record per CDR3 protein. The sample consists of roughly 340,000 distinct CDR3 sequences, 3% to 4.5% of them appearing once. The receptor's source is a man younger than 30 who received the YFV17D yellow fever vaccine. The source material was PBMCs, sampled 5 days after the yellow fever booster vaccination. The V call is TRBV15, the J call TRBJ1-2; D is perhaps TRBD1 (6 bases). The CDR3 sequence is CATSRGGPLYGYTF. The CDR3 region has the DNA TGTGCCACCAGCAGGGGGGGGCCCCTCTATGGCTACACCTTC.